This entry is about one T cell receptor (beta chain). Its target is not known. Deep-level running was used for the assay. Tens of thousands of T cell genomes, or around 0.2 ug DNA, went into the sorted-subset replicate PCRs. Assay: immunoSEQ multiplex PCR; the TCRdb copy retains only in-frame clones and omits some. The data contain roughly 1,600,000 clones, 98% of them singletons. This entry belongs to a study of shared clonotypes between healthy human individuals. CDR3 size: 14 residues. CDR1 is WSHSY, CDR2 SAAADI, per germline. Trimming took 3 bases from V and 1 from J, leaving 9 bases between them. Study-wide results and caveats: An expected dependence of interdonor clonotype sharing on sequencing depth was noted.

This sequence originates from a man aged 25-45 years in good health. V gene TRBV10-2 combines with J gene TRBJ1-1; no clear D. Source material: naive CD4+ T cells sorted from blood. Subset of the sample: CD45RA+ positively selected. The CDR3 coding sequence is TGCGCCAGCAGTGACGGGATTCCGAACACTGAAGCTTTCTTT. Translating gives CASSDGIPNTEAFF.